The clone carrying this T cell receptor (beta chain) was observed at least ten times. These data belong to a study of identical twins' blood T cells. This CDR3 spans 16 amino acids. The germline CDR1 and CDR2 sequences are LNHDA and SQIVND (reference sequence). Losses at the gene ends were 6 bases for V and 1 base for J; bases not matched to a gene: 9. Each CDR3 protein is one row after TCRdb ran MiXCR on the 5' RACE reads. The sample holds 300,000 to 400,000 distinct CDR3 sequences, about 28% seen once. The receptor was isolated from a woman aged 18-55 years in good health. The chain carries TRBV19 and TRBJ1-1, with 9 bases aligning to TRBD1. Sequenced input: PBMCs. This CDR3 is CASRSPGQGKNTEAFF. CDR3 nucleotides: TGTGCCAGTAGGTCGCCGGGACAGGGTAAGAACACTGAAGCTTTCTTT.